Listed here are 23 T cell receptor beta chains from one sample, sequenced in a study of T cell repertoires in cytomegalovirus infection. Using its own MiXCR run on the reads, TCRdb lists one record per CDR3 protein. The top ten hold roughly an eighth of the sample, which has 900,000 to 950,000 distinct CDR3 sequences, 25% to 40% seen once. Which antigens these TCRs recognize remains unknown. The sample was cultured CD8+ T cells from PBMCs, taken from culture after CMV antigen stimulation. All receptors derive from a human donor in good health (CMV status not recorded). Some clones in this sample may be carry-over from other donors' samples.

CDR3 coding DNA: TGTGCCAGCAGCTTCGTGCAGGGGACTCGTAGGGACGAGCAGTACTTC. It codes for CASSFVQGTRRDEQYF. The rearrangement joins TRBV7-3 to TRBJ2-7; D is possibly TRBD1 or TRBD2 (6 bases each). Between the trimmed V and J ends, which lost 3 bases and 5 bases, there was a span of 20 bases. From germline, CDR1 is SGHTA and CDR2 FQGTGA. This CDR3 spans 16 amino acids.

This clonotype was seen a few times. The J gene is TRBJ1-5, the V gene TRBV12-3 or TRBV12-4, with 8 bases fitting TRBD1. The V and J ends lost 6 bases and 2 bases, in that order; junction bases with no gene match: 3. This CDR3 has 14 residues. Written as DNA, the CDR3 is TGTGCCAGCAGGGGGACAGGTGGCAATCAGCCCCAGCATTTT. It encodes CASRGTGGNQPQHF.

This clonotype was seen repeatedly, ten times or more. V gene TRBV6-2 or TRBV6-3 combines with J gene TRBJ2-1; D possibly corresponds to TRBD2 (6 bases). The CDR3 has 15 amino acids. Germline CDR1 and CDR2: MNHEY and SVGEGT. V gave up 7 bases and J gave up 6 bases, with 19 bases separating them. Here the CDR3 reads CASTPLEGSGNEQFF. The CDR3 nucleotides read TGTGCCAGCACCCCCCTGGAGGGATCGGGCAATGAGCAGTTCTTC.

The gene calls are TRBV24-1 and TRBJ1-2; no clear D. V was cut by 5 bases and J by 2 bases, with 8 bases left in between. CDR1 KGHDR and CDR2 SFDVKD come from the germline V gene. The CDR3 loop spans 13 amino acids. The CDR3 region has the DNA TGTGCCACCAGTGCGGGGTGGAACTATGGCTACACCTTC. This gives the protein CATSAGWNYGYTF.

This clonotype was observed once. J is TRBJ1-4 and V is TRBV5-5, with 8 bases that match TRBD1. This CDR3 has 15 residues. CDR1 and CDR2 (germline): SGHKS, YYEKEE (reference sequence). V dropped 4 bases and J dropped 8; count of bases not matched to a gene: 10. The CDR3 loop is CASSGPGTGQEKLFF. Written as DNA, the CDR3 is TGTGCCAGCAGCGGGCCCGGGACAGGACAAGAAAAACTGTTTTTT.

This clonotype was detected only a few times. The junction and the germline gene differ at one end; a read error may be behind it. The gene calls are TRBV27 and TRBJ2-6; a weak D match, TRBD1 (6 bases). CDR3 length equals 13 residues. CDR1 is MNHEY and CDR2 is SMNVEV in the germline V gene (reference sequence). The chain's CDR3 is CASSPWTADVLTF. CDR3 DNA: TGTGCCAGCAGTCCTTGGACAGCCGACGTCCTGACTTTT.

This clonotype showed up just a few times. The rearrangement links TRBV9 to TRBJ1-1; D unresolved. Germline CDR1 reads SGDLS; CDR2 reads YYNGEE. The V end lost 2 bases, the J end lost 3 bases, and 8 bases lay between the germline ends. CDR3 length: 13 residues. This CDR3 is CASSVAGDTEAFF. CDR3 sequence (DNA): TGTGCCAGCAGCGTCGCGGGAGACACTGAAGCTTTCTTT.

CDR3: CSAVGDRGRVWETQYF. Here the CDR3 DNA reads TGCAGCGCGGTGGGGGACAGGGGAAGGGTGTGGGAGACCCAGTACTTC. The chain couples TRBV29-1 to TRBJ2-5; 10 bases fit TRBD1. The J segment lost 5 bases and the V segment lost 7 bases, leaving 16 bases of the junction unmatched. Germline CDR1 SQVTM, CDR2 ANQGSEA. CDR3 length: 16 amino acids. Drawing the rest from reference TRBV29-1 and TRBJ2-5, the complete variable domain is SAVISQKPSRDICQRGTSLTIQCQVDSQVTMMFWYRQQPGQSLTLIATANQGSEATYESGFVIDKFPISRPNLTFSTLTVSNMSPEDSSIYLCSAVGDRGRVWETQYFGPGTRLLVL.

A few counts support this clonotype. The chain uses TRBV20-1 and TRBJ2-1; 11 bases are a match to TRBD2. The CDR3 runs to 16 residues. CDR1 is DFQATT, CDR2 SNEGSKA, per germline (reference sequence). Trimming cost V 3 bases and J 4 bases; bases outside gene matches: 8. DNA of the CDR3: TGCAGTGCTAGGTTCCTAGCGGGGGGTTGGTACAATGAGCAGTTCTTC. It codes for CSARFLAGGWYNEQFF.

This clonotype has more than one count but fewer than ten. The chain has TRBV19 and TRBJ1-5; 10 bases fit TRBD1. CDR3 length equals 14 residues. CDR1 is LNHDA, CDR2 SQIVND, per germline (reference sequence). Losses at the gene ends were 10 bases for V and 6 bases for J; bases not matched to a gene: 9. CDR3 nucleotide sequence: TGTGCCACTTCGGACAGGGGGTACGTTCAGCCCCAGCATTTT. Translated: CATSDRGYVQPQHF.

The chain recombines TRBV7-9 with TRBJ1-1; perhaps TRBD1 as D (5 bases). CDR1 is SEHNR and CDR2 is FQNEAQ in the germline V gene (reference sequence). The CDR3 contains 15 residues. V shed 5 bases and J shed 1 base, with 14 bases lying between them. The CDR3, as DNA: TGTGCCAGCAGCCACGCTGTGGGGCGGAACACTGAAGCTTTCTTT. Translated, it gives CASSHAVGRNTEAFF.

V gene TRBV6-5 combines with J gene TRBJ2-2; D remains ambiguous. V lost 6 bases and J lost 1, with 9 bases in between. Germline CDR1 MNHEY, CDR2 SVGAGI. The CDR3 is made up of 14 amino acids. The CDR3, as DNA: TGTGCCAGCAGCCGACCGAGGAACACCGGGGAGCTGTTTTTT. Protein sequence: CASSRPRNTGELFF.

The rearrangement uses TRBV29-1 and TRBJ1-4; D is possibly TRBD1 (5 bases). This CDR3 is built from 15 residues. The V and J ends lost 2 bases and 10 bases respectively, with 20 bases between them. Germline V gene lookup returns CDR1 SQVTM and CDR2 ANQGSEA. CDR3 amino acids: CSVEIEGGVAGKLFF. In DNA form, the CDR3 reads TGCAGCGTTGAAATTGAGGGAGGGGTGGCCGGAAAACTGTTTTTT.

The V and J genes are TRBV7-8 and TRBJ1-2; D is possibly TRBD1 (5 bases). The V gene lost 1 base and the J gene lost 6 bases, with 21 bases spanning the gap. CDR1 is SGHVS, CDR2 FQNEAQ, per germline. The CDR3 totals 17 residues. This CDR3 reads CASSLDRSLPRPDGYTF. The CDR3 region has the DNA TGTGCCAGCAGCTTAGACAGGTCTCTTCCGAGACCGGATGGCTACACCTTC.

The V call is TRBV6-5, the J call TRBJ1-1, with a weak D call TRBD1 (5 bases). With 5 bases removed from V and 5 bases from J, the gap between germline ends came to 18 bases. The germline V gene encodes CDR1 MNHEY and CDR2 SVGAGI. CDR3 length equals 15 residues. In DNA, the CDR3 is TGTGCCAGCAGTAAACCGGGACTCCTGGGGACTGAAGCTTTCTTT. This gives the protein CASSKPGLLGTEAFF.

J is TRBJ1-2 and V is TRBV28; no firm D call. The germline V and J ends were trimmed by 3 bases and 2 bases, with 16 bases remaining between them. The CDR3 contains 16 residues. Germline CDR1 is MDHEN and CDR2 is SYDVKM. The CDR3 bases are TGTGCCAGCAGTTTCCCCTCCCAAGGGTGGAACTATGGCTACACCTTC. Translating it yields CASSFPSQGWNYGYTF.

The CDR3 here is CASSFSWGRNTEAFF. CDR3 in DNA: TGTGCCAGCAGTTTTTCGTGGGGCCGGAACACTGAAGCTTTCTTT. The chain is built from TRBV27 and TRBJ1-1, with D perhaps TRBD1 (5 bases). Germline assignment: CDR1 MNHEY and CDR2 SMNVEV (reference sequence). V lost 3 bases to trimming and J lost 1 base, with 12 bases between them. The CDR3 is 15 residues long.

This clonotype was counted ten times or more. This chain links TRBV7-2 with TRBJ2-7; weak D call: TRBD1 (5 bases). Looked up from germline, CDR1 is SGHTA and CDR2 is FQGNSA. The CDR3 totals 16 residues. Trimming cost V 1 base and J 2 bases, with 15 bases left between them. As DNA, the CDR3 is TGTGCCAGCAGCTTAGACTGGTTCGACAGCACCTACGAGCAGTACGTC. Its translation is CASSLDWFDSTYEQYV.

There are a few counts of this clonotype. This chain joins TRBV6-1 and TRBJ2-1; the match to TRBD1 covers 9 bases. Unmatched junction bases numbered 9, after V lost 7 bases and J lost 8 bases. This CDR3 region has 14 residues. Germline V lookup: CDR1 MNHNS, CDR2 SASEGT. The CDR3 DNA is TGTGCCAGCATAGAAGGACAGGGGTACTATGAGCAGTTCTTC. Its translation: CASIEGQGYYEQFF.

This clonotype showed up just a few times. This rearrangement joins TRBV28 to TRBJ2-1; 10 bases fit TRBD1. The CDR3 contains 17 residues. The V gene end was trimmed by 5 bases and the J gene end by 6 bases; junction bases not matched to a gene: 13. The V gene's germline CDR1 is MDHEN and CDR2 SYDVKM. Here the CDR3 DNA reads TGTGCCAGCAGTGCGATGCGACAGGGGGCAGTTTTCAATGAGCAGTTCTTC. Its translation: CASSAMRQGAVFNEQFF. Looking up the rest from reference TRBV28 and TRBJ2-1 gives the full variable domain: DVKVTQSSRYLVKRTGEKVFLECVQDMDHENMFWYRQDPGLGLRLIYFSYDVKMKEKGDIPEGYSVSREKKERFSLILESASTNQTSMYLCASSAMRQGAVFNEQFFGPGTRLTVL.

Details on this clonotype: A much bigger clone sits one base away, suggesting this may be a read error. The chain carries TRBV7-6 and TRBJ2-3; no firm D call. Germline assignment: CDR1 SGHVS and CDR2 FNYEAQ. The V and J ends lost 1 base and 4 bases respectively, with 15 bases between them. The length of the CDR3 is 16 residues. The CDR3 region has the DNA TGTGCCAGCAGCTTAGAAAGGGTGCACCCGTCAGATACGCAGTATTTT. Its translation is CASSLERVHPSDTQYF.

This clonotype was observed a handful of times. J is TRBJ2-1 and V is TRBV19; TRBD1 might be the D (6 bases). The V and J ends lost 5 bases and 0 bases respectively, with 14 bases between them. Per the germline V gene, CDR1 is LNHDA and CDR2 is SQIVND (reference sequence). The CDR3 is made up of 16 amino acids. The CDR3 loop is CASSLARDTSYNEQFF. Written as DNA, the CDR3 is TGTGCCAGTAGTCTTGCTAGGGACACCTCCTACAATGAGCAGTTCTTC.

The CDR3 nucleotides are TGTGCCAGCAGCGCCTTACCCAGGGGGCCCACTGAAGCTTTCTTT. Translating gives CASSALPRGPTEAFF. The rearrangement links TRBV9 to TRBJ1-1; 8 nucleotides align to TRBD1. The CDR3 is 15 amino acids. Trimming cost V 3 bases and J 4 bases; bases outside gene matches: 8. From germline, CDR1 is SGDLS and CDR2 YYNGEE.